These 20 T cell receptor beta chains were all obtained from the same sample, sequenced in a study of OX40 agonist ivuxolimab in advanced cancers. Sequencing used immunoSEQ multiplex PCR; TCRdb keeps in-frame clones, though not all of them. This table holds 55,000 to 65,000 clones, over 75% found once. The sample was CD4+ or CD8+ T cells sorted from blood, taken in a trial of the OX40 agonist ivuxolimab. Receptors originate from an adult with an advanced solid tumor such as melanoma, head and neck, liver or kidney cancer.

The chain has TRBV10-3 and TRBJ2-5; D may be TRBD2 (6 bases). CDR3 length: 16 amino acids. Trimming stripped 0 bases from V and 2 bases from J, with 13 bases between. In germline, CDR1 is ENHRY, CDR2 SYGVKD. The DNA for the CDR3 is TGTGCCATCAGTGAGTCGAAGCGGGCGGCGCAAGAGACCCAGTACTTC. Its protein is CAISESKRAAQETQYF.

The chain is built from TRBV6-1 and TRBJ2-5; D is uncertain. Germline loops: CDR1 MNHNS, CDR2 SASEGT. The ends were cut back, 2 bases at V and 8 bases at J, with 6 bases in the middle. This CDR3 is built from 11 residues. The CDR3 sequence is CASSETETQYF. In DNA form, the CDR3 reads TGTGCCAGCAGTGAAACCGAAACCCAGTACTTC.

The chain employs TRBV19 and TRBJ1-1, with D tentatively TRBD1 (6 bases). Between the trimmed V and J ends, which lost 6 bases and 0 bases, there was a span of 11 bases. The CDR3 is 14 residues long. From germline, CDR1 is LNHDA and CDR2 SQIVND (reference sequence). CDR3 loop: CASRTGLMNTEAFF. The CDR3 DNA is TGTGCCAGTAGAACAGGGTTGATGAACACTGAAGCTTTCTTT.

Only one count was recorded for this clone. This sequence joins TRBV18 and TRBJ2-2; perhaps TRBD1 as D (6 bases). This CDR3 is built from 16 residues. The V gene's germline CDR1 is KGHSH and CDR2 LQKENI. The V end lost 3 bases, the J end lost 5 bases, and 16 bases lay between the germline ends. The CDR3 region has the DNA TGTGCCAGCTCACCGGGGGCAACAGGATATACCGGGGAGCTGTTTTTT. This translates into CASSPGATGYTGELFF.

The chain couples TRBV6-6 to TRBJ1-5; TRBD1 matches at 11 bases. V gave up 6 bases and J gave up 6 bases; unmatched junction bases: 10. This CDR3 is 16 amino acids long. CDR1 and CDR2 from the germline V gene are MNHNY and SVGAGI (reference sequence). CDR3: CASRDRGRLISQPQHF. In DNA form, the CDR3 reads TGTGCCAGCAGGGACAGGGGGCGCCTTATCTCTCAGCCCCAGCATTTT.

This clone has only one observation. This chain joins TRBV27 and TRBJ2-1; 8 nucleotides align to TRBD2. The V gene's germline CDR1 is MNHEY and CDR2 SMNVEV (reference sequence). This CDR3 is built from 16 residues. V shed 5 bases, J shed 0 bases, and the junction held 6 bases outside the gene matches. The CDR3 loop reads CASSPLAGISYNEQFF. In nucleotides, the CDR3 is TGTGCCAGCAGTCCATTAGCGGGGATCTCCTACAATGAGCAGTTCTTC.

This chain links TRBV18 with TRBJ2-7; D gene ambiguous. V was clipped by 1 base and J by 4 bases, with 11 bases between them. The CDR3 runs 14 residues. In germline, CDR1 is KGHSH, CDR2 LQKENI. The CDR3 region is CASSPQAVAYEQYF. The CDR3 nucleotides are TGTGCCAGCTCACCACAGGCAGTGGCGTACGAGCAGTACTTC.

This clone appeared a single time. The chain is built from TRBV7-2 and TRBJ1-1, with 7 bases that match TRBD1. V lost 6 bases and J lost 1; bases outside the gene matches: 5. From germline, CDR1 is SGHTA and CDR2 FQGNSA. This CDR3 contains 14 residues. The chain's CDR3 is CASSRQGSNTEAFF. The CDR3 DNA reads TGTGCCAGCAGTCGACAGGGTTCGAACACTGAAGCTTTCTTT. The whole variable domain, filled in from reference TRBV7-2 and TRBJ1-1, reads GAGVSQSPSNKVTEKGKDVELRCDPISGHTALYWYRQSLGQGLEFLIYFQGNSAPDKSGLPSDRFSAERTGGSVSTLTIQRTQQEDSAVYLCASSRQGSNTEAFFGQGTRLTVV.

The chain recombines TRBV21-1 with TRBJ1-2; the table's TRBD1 call for D was not verified on the DNA. TRBV21-1 is a pseudogene segment. This CDR3 spans 15 amino acids. In DNA, the CDR3 is TGTGCCAGCAGCAAGGGACAGGGCTATAACTATGGCTACACCTTC. This sequence encodes CASSKGQGYNYGYTF.

This clone was found a few times. Within the sample, other DNA sequences also encode this same CDR3. V usage is TRBV14 and J usage is TRBJ1-2; D ambiguous. Germline V gives CDR1 SGHDN, CDR2 FVKESK. Trimming stripped 0 bases from V and 3 bases from J, with 8 bases between. CDR3 size: 14 residues. Here the CDR3 reads CASSQDGRYYGYTF. Here the CDR3 DNA reads TGTGCCAGCAGCCAAGATGGGAGATACTATGGCTACACCTTC.

This clone was seen a handful of times. The chain links TRBV6-1 to TRBJ1-1; D is ambiguous. CDR1 and CDR2 (germline): MNHNS, SASEGT. The V end lost 5 bases, the J end lost 1 base, and 11 bases lay between the germline ends. The CDR3 has 14 residues. CDR3: CASSPVLSNTEAFF. The CDR3 coding sequence is TGTGCCAGCAGTCCCGTACTCTCGAACACTGAAGCTTTCTTT.

The genes are TRBV27 and TRBJ2-1, with TRBD2 matching 9 bases. CDR1 is MNHEY and CDR2 is SMNVEV in the germline V gene (reference sequence). V lost 4 bases, J lost 9 bases, and 13 bases stayed unmatched. The CDR3 totals 16 residues. The CDR3, as DNA: TGTGCCAGCAGTTCCTATAGCGGGGGAAAGGGCGGTGAGCAGTTCTTC. Translation gives CASSSYSGGKGGEQFF.

The chain recombines TRBV11-2 with TRBJ2-7, with TRBD1 matching over 9 bases. Trimming at V came to 3 bases and at J to 6 bases, leaving 3 bases not matched to a gene. The CDR3 loop spans 13 amino acids. The germline CDR1 and CDR2 sequences are SGHAT and FQNNGV. This CDR3 is CASSFGQGFEQYF. CDR3 nucleotide sequence: TGTGCCAGCAGCTTTGGACAGGGGTTCGAGCAGTACTTC.

The sample holds a few counts of this clone. The V and J genes are TRBV7-8 and TRBJ2-7, with D hard to call. The germline V gene encodes CDR1 SGHVS and CDR2 FQNEAQ. V was trimmed by 6 bases and J by 1 base, leaving 16 bases between them. There are 15 residues in the CDR3. For the CDR3, the DNA is TGTGCCAGCAGTAGCAGTGAAGAAGGTTCCTACGAGCAGTACTTC. It codes for CASSSSEEGSYEQYF.

The chain is built from TRBV5-4 and TRBJ1-1, with D possibly matching TRBD1 (6 bases). V lost 5 bases, J lost 7 bases, and 21 bases lay in between. Per the germline V gene, CDR1 is SGHNT and CDR2 is YYREEE (reference sequence). The CDR3 loop spans 15 amino acids. The CDR3 DNA reads as TGTGCCAGCAGTCGGGGGGGCACGGGCACGAGTGAAGCTTTCTTT. Its protein product is CASSRGGTGTSEAFF.

The chain carries TRBV7-6 and TRBJ1-5; D call uncertain. The V gene's germline CDR1 is SGHVS and CDR2 FNYEAQ. The CDR3 totals 14 residues. V was trimmed by 3 bases and J by 4 bases, leaving 10 bases between them. In DNA, the CDR3 is TGTGCCAGCAGCTTGGGTTCGGCTAATCAGCCCCAGCATTTT. This gives the protein CASSLGSANQPQHF.

The chain combines TRBV11-3 with TRBJ2-1; 10 nucleotides align to TRBD2. V gave up 2 bases and J gave up 3 bases; unmatched junction bases: 4. Germline loops: CDR1 SGHNT, CDR2 YENEEA. The CDR3 contains 16 residues. This CDR3 reads CASSLSRTSGYNEQFF. In nucleotides, the CDR3 is TGTGCCAGCAGCTTAAGCCGGACTAGCGGCTACAATGAGCAGTTCTTC.

The chain combines TRBV5-1 with TRBJ2-1; D might be TRBD1 or TRBD2, each matching 6 bases. V was trimmed by 0 bases and J by 9 bases, leaving 16 bases between them. The CDR3 has 15 residues. The germline CDR1 and CDR2 sequences are SGHRS and YFSETQ. The CDR3: CASSLGARGQGEQFF. In nucleotides, the CDR3 is TGCGCCAGCAGCTTGGGGGCCCGGGGGCAGGGTGAGCAGTTCTTC.

The chain recombines TRBV11-2 with TRBJ2-2; TRBD2 matches 12 bases. The CDR3 totals 16 residues. Trimming removed 3 bases from V and 5 bases from J; junction bases left unmatched: 4. Looked up from germline, CDR1 is SGHAT and CDR2 is FQNNGV. The CDR3 loop reads CASSFGLAGTTGELFF. The CDR3 DNA reads TGTGCCAGCAGCTTCGGACTAGCGGGGACGACCGGGGAGCTGTTTTTT.

The rearrangement uses TRBV30 and TRBJ1-6; the match to TRBD1 covers 8 bases. The ends lost 3 bases at V and 6 bases at J; junction bases unmatched: 1. This CDR3 spans 13 amino acids. Germline-derived CDR1 and CDR2 are GTSNPN and SVGIG (reference sequence). Here the CDR3 reads CAWRQGANSPLHF. Written as DNA, the CDR3 is TGTGCCTGGAGGCAGGGGGCTAATTCACCCCTCCACTTT.